The 3 T cell receptor beta chains reported below all come from one sample, sequenced in a study of CD8+ T cells in alopecia areata. Sequencing used cDNA as its template, made by extracting RNA and reverse transcribing it. Clones were sequenced by immunoSEQ multiplex PCR, and TCRdb holds only the in-frame ones, with some missing. This sample carries 150,000 to 200,000 clones, roughly 60% of them seen once, and the ten largest clones take over 1%. Specified treatment: oral pan-JAK inhibitor, 5-10 mg twice daily. This material consisted of CD4+ T cells sorted from blood, taken at week 24, from a patient treated with tofacitinib. The receptor source for this set is a human donor with alopecia areata.

This rearrangement joins TRBV18 to TRBJ2-1, with a possible D match to TRBD2 (5 bases). Germline V lookup: CDR1 KGHSH, CDR2 LQKENI. V lost 3 bases, J lost 0 bases, and 15 bases lay in between. The CDR3 extends over 17 amino acids. The CDR3 loop is CASSPLRLASSYNEQFF. CDR3 nucleotide sequence: TGTGCCAGCTCACCGCTCCGTTTAGCGAGCTCCTACAATGAGCAGTTCTTC.

This chain joins TRBV30 and TRBJ2-3, with 9 bases identical to TRBD2. CDR1 and CDR2 (germline): GTSNPN, SVGIG (reference sequence). The V and J ends lost 5 bases and 7 bases, in that order; junction bases with no gene match: 13. This CDR3 is built from 15 residues. CDR3 nucleotides: TGTGCCTGGGGCCCAGCGGGGGGAGAAGTTAATACGCAGTATTTT. Protein product: CAWGPAGGEVNTQYF.

The J gene is TRBJ2-2, the V gene TRBV29-1; 10 bases align to TRBD1. CDR3 length: 18 residues. Germline V gene data show CDR1 as SQVTM and CDR2 as ANQGSEA. V gave up 7 bases and J gave up 3 bases; unmatched junction bases: 17. CDR3: CSASPGQGLFGDTGELFF. DNA for the CDR3: TGCAGCGCTTCACCGGGACAGGGGTTATTTGGTGACACCGGGGAGCTGTTTTTT.